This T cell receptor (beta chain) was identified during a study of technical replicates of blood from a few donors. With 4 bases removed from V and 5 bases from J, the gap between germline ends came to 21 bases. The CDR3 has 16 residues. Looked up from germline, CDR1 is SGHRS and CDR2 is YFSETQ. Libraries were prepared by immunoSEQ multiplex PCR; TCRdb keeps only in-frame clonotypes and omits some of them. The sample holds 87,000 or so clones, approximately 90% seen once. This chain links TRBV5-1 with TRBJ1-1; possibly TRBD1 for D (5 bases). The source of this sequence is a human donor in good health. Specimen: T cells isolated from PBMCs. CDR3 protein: CASSPAVPPGRTEAFF. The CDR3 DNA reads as TGCGCCAGCAGCCCGGCGGTTCCCCCAGGGCGAACTGAAGCTTTCTTT.